Following are 5 T cell receptor beta chains from one sample sequenced in a study of monozygotic twins with inflammatory bowel disease (dated by TCRdb to the late 2010s). The receptor library was made with 5' RACE. The listed sequencing device is Illumina HiSeq 2500. TCRdb reprocessed the reads and lists each CDR3 protein sequence as a single entry, with no DNA. The sample table holds 110,000 to 150,000 distinct CDR3 sequences. The ten largest clones capture about 1.2% of the sample. The sequenced material came from blood. These receptors all come from a human donor with ulcerative colitis or Crohn's disease, or a healthy co-twin of an affected twin (not recorded which).

The rearrangement uses TRBV28 and TRBJ2-7. Looked up from germline, CDR1 is MDHEN and CDR2 is SYDVKM. The CDR3 runs 12 residues. The CDR3 here is CASNRYRAEQYF.

The chain carries TRBV20-1 and TRBJ1-4; TCRdb's D gene call, TRBD1, goes unchecked for lack of DNA. The CDR3 extends over 11 amino acids. CDR1 and CDR2 from the germline V gene are DFQATT and SNEGSKA (reference sequence). CDR3 amino acids: CSAIGGEKLFF.

This chain joins TRBV6-5 and TRBJ2-2; TCRdb's D call, TRBD1, is unchecked because there is no DNA. This CDR3 comprises 16 residues. The germline CDR1 and CDR2 sequences are MNHEY and SVGAGI. The CDR3 loop reads CASSYLRTGSTGELFF.

This chain links TRBV10-2 with TRBJ2-7. The CDR3 has 12 residues. The V gene's germline CDR1 is WSHSY and CDR2 SAAADI. This CDR3 reads CASSVVLYEQYF.

The chain employs TRBV20-1 and TRBJ2-1; the TRBD1 assignment by TCRdb is unverifiable without DNA. The CDR3 covers 16 residues. Germline loops: CDR1 DFQATT, CDR2 SNEGSKA (reference sequence). The CDR3 here is CSARPVGGRPYNEQFF.